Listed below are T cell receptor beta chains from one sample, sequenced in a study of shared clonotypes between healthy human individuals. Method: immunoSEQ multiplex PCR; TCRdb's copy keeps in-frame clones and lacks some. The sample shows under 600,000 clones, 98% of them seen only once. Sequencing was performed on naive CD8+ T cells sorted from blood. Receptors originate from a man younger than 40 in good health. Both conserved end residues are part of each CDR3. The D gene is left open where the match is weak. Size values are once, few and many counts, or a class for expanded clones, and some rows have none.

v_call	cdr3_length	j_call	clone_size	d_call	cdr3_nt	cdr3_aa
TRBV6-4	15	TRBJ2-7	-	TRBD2	TGTGCCAGCAGTGACTCGAGCGGGGTTCAGTACGAGCAGTACTTC	CASSDSSGVQYEQYF
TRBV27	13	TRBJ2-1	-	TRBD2	TGTGCCAGCAGTCTCAGGACTAGCCATGAGCAGTTCTTC	CASSLRTSHEQFF
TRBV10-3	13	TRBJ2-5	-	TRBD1	TGTGCCACCACTGGGACAGACCAAGAGACCCAGTACTTC	CATTGTDQETQYF
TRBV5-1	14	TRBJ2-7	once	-	TGCGCCAGCAGCTTGGGGGCTCTAAGCTACGAGCAGTACTTC	CASSLGALSYEQYF
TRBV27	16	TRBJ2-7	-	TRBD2	TGTGCCAGCAGTTTGAGCTTGGTAGCGGGTGAATACGAGCAGTACTTC	CASSLSLVAGEYEQYF
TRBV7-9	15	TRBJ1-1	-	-	TGTGCCAGCAGCTTCCGGGGAGGCCCTGGCACTGAAGCTTTCTTT	CASSFRGGPGTEAFF
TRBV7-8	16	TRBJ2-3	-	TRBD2	TGTGCCAGCAGCTTGTTAGCTAGCGGGGGCACAGATACGCAGTATTTT	CASSLLASGGTDTQYF
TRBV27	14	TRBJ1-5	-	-	TGTGCCAGCAGTTTGTGGGAGGGGGATCAGCCCCAGCATTTT	CASSLWEGDQPQHF
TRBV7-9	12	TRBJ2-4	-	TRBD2	TGTGCCAGCAGCCTACGACTAGCGCAACAGTACTTC	CASSLRLAQQYF
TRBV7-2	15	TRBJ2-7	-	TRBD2	TGTGCCAGCAGTTCCAGCGGGAGGTCCCCCTACGAGCAGTACTTC	CASSSSGRSPYEQYF
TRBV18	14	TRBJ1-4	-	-	TGTGCCAGCTCACCCCTAAGGGGAGATGAAAAACTGTTTTTT	CASSPLRGDEKLFF
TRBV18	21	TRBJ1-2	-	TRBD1	TGTGCCAGCTCACCAATCCTCAGGGGGCCCGACGCGAAGCCCCATTCTTATGGCTACACCTTC	CASSPILRGPDAKPHSYGYTF
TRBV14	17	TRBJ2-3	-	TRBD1	TGTGCCAGCAGCCAAGGACAGGGGCTTTCCGGCATAGGTACGCAGTATTTT	CASSQGQGLSGIGTQYF
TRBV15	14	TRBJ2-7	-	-	TGTGCCACCAGCAGTCCCGACAGGACGGACGAGCAGTACTTC	CATSSPDRTDEQYF
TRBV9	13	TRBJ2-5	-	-	TGTGCCAGCAGCGTACAGGGGCTAGAGACCCAGTACTTC	CASSVQGLETQYF
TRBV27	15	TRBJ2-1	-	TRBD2	TGTGCCAGCAGTTTGCGGCTAGCGGACTACAATGAGCAGTTCTTC	CASSLRLADYNEQFF
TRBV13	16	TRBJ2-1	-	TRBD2	TGTGCCAGCAGCTCTAGGACTAGCGGGGGTTACAATGAGCAGTTCTTC	CASSSRTSGGYNEQFF
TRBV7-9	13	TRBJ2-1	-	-	TGTGCCAGCAGCTTGACAGCATACAATGAGCAGTTCTTC	CASSLTAYNEQFF
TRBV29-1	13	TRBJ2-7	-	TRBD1	TGCAGCGTGACAGGGGGCCAGATAGCCGAGCAGTACTTC	CSVTGGQIAEQYF
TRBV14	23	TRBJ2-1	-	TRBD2	TGTGCCAGCAGCCAGTCCTTTGTAGCAACCCTAGCGGGGGCCCCGTATTCCTACAATGAGCAGTTCTTC	CASSQSFVATLAGAPYSYNEQFF
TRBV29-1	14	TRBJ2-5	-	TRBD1	TGCAGCGTCCGTAGGACAGGGGAAGGGGAGACCCAGTACTTC	CSVRRTGEGETQYF
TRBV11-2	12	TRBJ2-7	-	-	TGTGCCAGCAGCTTAGATGTGTACGAGCAGTACTTC	CASSLDVYEQYF
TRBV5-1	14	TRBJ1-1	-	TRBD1	TGCGCCAGCAGCGGAACAGACAGGGACACTGAAGCTTTCTTT	CASSGTDRDTEAFF
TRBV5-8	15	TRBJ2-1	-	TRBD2	TGTGCCAGCCAACGGCGGGCTAGCGGGAACGGTGAGCAGTTCTTC	CASQRRASGNGEQFF
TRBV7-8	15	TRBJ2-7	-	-	TGTGCCAGCATGGGCGGAGGGGGAAGGGGGAGCGAGCAGTACTTC	CASMGGGGRGSEQYF
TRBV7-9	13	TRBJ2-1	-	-	TGTGCCAGCAGCCCGGTACCATACAATGAGCAGTTCTTC	CASSPVPYNEQFF
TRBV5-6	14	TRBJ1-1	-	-	TGTGCCAGCAGCTTGATCAGGGCAGTAACTGAAGCTTTCTTT	CASSLIRAVTEAFF
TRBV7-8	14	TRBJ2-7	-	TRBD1	TGTGCCAGCAGCTCCAACAGGGGGCCGGGTGAGCAGTACTTC	CASSSNRGPGEQYF
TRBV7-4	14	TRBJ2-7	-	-	TGTGCCAGCAGCCCCCAAGTTTGTGCCTACGAGCAGTACTTC	CASSPQVCAYEQYF
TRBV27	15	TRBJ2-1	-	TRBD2	TGTGCCAGCAGAAGGGGACTAGCGGGAGTAGGAGAGCAGTTCTTC	CASRRGLAGVGEQFF
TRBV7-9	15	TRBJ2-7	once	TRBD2	TGTGCCAGCAGCCCCATACTAGCGGGAGCGGACGAGCAGTACTTC	CASSPILAGADEQYF
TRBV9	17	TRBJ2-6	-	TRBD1	TGTGCCAGCAGCGTACGGGACAGCCGCTCTGGGGCCAACGTCCTGACTTTC	CASSVRDSRSGANVLTF
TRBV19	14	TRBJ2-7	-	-	TGTGCCAGTAGTAACGCCCGCCAGACCTCCGAGCAGTACTTC	CASSNARQTSEQYF
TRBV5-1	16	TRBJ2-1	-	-	TGCGCCAGCAGCTTGGGGACAGTGAGCTCCTACAATGAGCAGTTCTTC	CASSLGTVSSYNEQFF
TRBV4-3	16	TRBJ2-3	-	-	TGCGCCAGCAGCCAAGATAGACTGGGTTGGACAGATACGCAGTATTTT	CASSQDRLGWTDTQYF
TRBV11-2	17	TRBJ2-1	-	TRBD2	TGTGCCAGCAGCTTAGTTAGCGGGAGGAGCTCCTACAATGAGCAGTTCTTC	CASSLVSGRSSYNEQFF
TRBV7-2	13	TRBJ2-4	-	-	TGTGCCAGCAGCAAGGGCTCCGGAAACATTCAGTACTTC	CASSKGSGNIQYF
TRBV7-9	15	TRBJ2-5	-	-	TGTGCCAGCAGGGATAAGTCGCCTAGTGAAGAGACCCAGTACTTC	CASRDKSPSEETQYF
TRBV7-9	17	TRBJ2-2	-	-	TGTGCCAGCAGCCCCCGCCCCGGGGACTCATACACCGGGGAGCTGTTTTTT	CASSPRPGDSYTGELFF
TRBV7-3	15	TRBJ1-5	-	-	TGTGCCAGCAGCTTATCCAGGGGTGGCAATCAGCCCCAGCATTTT	CASSLSRGGNQPQHF
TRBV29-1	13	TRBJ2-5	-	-	TGCAGCGTTGAGCCAGCGGAAGAAGAGACCCAGTACTTC	CSVEPAEEETQYF
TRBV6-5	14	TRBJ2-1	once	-	TGTGCCAGCAGTTACTCCACGGACCACAATGAGCAGTTCTTC	CASSYSTDHNEQFF
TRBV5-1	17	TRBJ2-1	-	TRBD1	TGCGCCAGCAGCAGTTACCCGGGACAGGGGGCGCTTGATGAGCAGTTCTTC	CASSSYPGQGALDEQFF
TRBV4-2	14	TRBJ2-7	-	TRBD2	TGTGCCAGCAGCCAAACTAGCGGGGAATACGAGCAGTACTTC	CASSQTSGEYEQYF
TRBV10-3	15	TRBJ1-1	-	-	TGTGCCATCAGTGAGTCGAGAGTCCCTACCCCAGAAGCTTTCTTT	CAISESRVPTPEAFF
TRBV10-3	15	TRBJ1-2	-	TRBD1	TGTGCCATCAGTGAGAGAACAGGGGACCACTATGGCTACACCTTC	CAISERTGDHYGYTF
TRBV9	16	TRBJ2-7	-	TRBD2	TGTGCCAGCAGCCTCACCAGGACTAGCGGGGACTACGAGCAGTACTTC	CASSLTRTSGDYEQYF